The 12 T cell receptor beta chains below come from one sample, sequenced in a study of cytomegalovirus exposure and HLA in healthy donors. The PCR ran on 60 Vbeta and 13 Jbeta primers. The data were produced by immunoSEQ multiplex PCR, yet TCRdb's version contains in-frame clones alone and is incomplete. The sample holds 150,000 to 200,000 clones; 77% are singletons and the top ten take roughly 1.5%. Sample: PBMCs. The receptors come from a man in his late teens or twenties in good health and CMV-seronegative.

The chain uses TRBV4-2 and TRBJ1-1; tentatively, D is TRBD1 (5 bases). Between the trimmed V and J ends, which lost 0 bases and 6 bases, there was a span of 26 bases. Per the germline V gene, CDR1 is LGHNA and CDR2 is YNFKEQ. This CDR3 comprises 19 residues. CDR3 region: CASSQESRGRVGLTPEAFF. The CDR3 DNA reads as TGTGCCAGCAGCCAAGAAAGTCGAGGCAGGGTGGGTCTCACCCCTGAAGCTTTCTTT.

The DNA for the CDR3 is TGTGCCAGCAGCTTGCGGGATCTTGAGCCCCAGCATTTT. Encoded protein: CASSLRDLEPQHF. The chain carries TRBV5-8 and TRBJ1-5; D uncertain. V lost 1 base and J 8 bases, leaving 10 bases between the germline ends. The CDR3 extends over 13 amino acids. Germline loops: CDR1 SGHTS, CDR2 YDEGEE. Filled out from reference TRBV5-8 and TRBJ1-5, the complete variable domain reads EAGVTQSPTHLIKTRGQQATLRCSPISGHTSVYWYQQALGLGLQFLLWYDEGEERNRGNFPPRFSGRQFPNYSSELNVNALELEDSALYLCASSLRDLEPQHFGDGTRLSIL.

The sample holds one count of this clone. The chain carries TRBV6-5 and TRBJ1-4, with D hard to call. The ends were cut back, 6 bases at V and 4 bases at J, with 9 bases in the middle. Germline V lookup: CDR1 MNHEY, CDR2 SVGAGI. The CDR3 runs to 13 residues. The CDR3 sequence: CASRTGDNEKLFF. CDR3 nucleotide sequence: TGTGCCAGCAGGACGGGTGATAATGAAAAACTGTTTTTT.

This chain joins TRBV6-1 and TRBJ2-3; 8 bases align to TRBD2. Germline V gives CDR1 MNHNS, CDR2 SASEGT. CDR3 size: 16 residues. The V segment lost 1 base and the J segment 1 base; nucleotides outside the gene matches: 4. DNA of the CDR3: TGTGCCAGCAGTGAAGGGACTAGCTATCGCACAGATACGCAGTATTTT. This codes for CASSEGTSYRTDTQYF.

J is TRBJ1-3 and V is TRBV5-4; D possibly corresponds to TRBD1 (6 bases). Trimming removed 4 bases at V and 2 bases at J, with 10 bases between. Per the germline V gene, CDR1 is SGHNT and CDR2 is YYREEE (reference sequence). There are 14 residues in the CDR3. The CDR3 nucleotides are TGTGCCAGCAGCCAGGGGATTGCTGGAAACACCATATATTTT. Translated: CASSQGIAGNTIYF. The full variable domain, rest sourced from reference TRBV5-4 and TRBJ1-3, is ETGVTQSPTHLIKTRGQQVTLRCSSQSGHNTVSWYQQALGQGPQFIFQYYREEENGRGNFPPRFSGLQFPNYSSELNVNALELDDSALYLCASSQGIAGNTIYFGEGSWLTVV.

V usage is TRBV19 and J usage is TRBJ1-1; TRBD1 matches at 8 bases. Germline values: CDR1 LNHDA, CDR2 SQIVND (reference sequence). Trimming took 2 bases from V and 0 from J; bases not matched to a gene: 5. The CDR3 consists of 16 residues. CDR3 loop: CASSIPQGAMNTEAFF. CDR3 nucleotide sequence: TGTGCCAGTAGTATACCCCAGGGGGCCATGAACACTGAAGCTTTCTTT.

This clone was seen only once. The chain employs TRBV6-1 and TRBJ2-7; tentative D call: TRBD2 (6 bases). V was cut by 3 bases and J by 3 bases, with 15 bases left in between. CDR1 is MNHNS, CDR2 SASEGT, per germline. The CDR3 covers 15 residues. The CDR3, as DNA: TGTGCCAGCAGTGAGACTAGTTCTTTAGGCTACGAGCAGTACTTC. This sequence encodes CASSETSSLGYEQYF.

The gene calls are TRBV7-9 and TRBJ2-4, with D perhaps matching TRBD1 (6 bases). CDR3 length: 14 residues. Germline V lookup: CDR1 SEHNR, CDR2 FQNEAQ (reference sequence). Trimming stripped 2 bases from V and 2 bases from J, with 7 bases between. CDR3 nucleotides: TGTGCCAGCAGCTTACAGGGGACCAAAAACATTCAGTACTTC. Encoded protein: CASSLQGTKNIQYF.

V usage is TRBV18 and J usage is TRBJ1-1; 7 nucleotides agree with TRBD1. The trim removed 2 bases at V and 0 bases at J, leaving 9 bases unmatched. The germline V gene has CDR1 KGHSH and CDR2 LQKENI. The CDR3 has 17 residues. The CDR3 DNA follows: TGTGCCAGCTCACCAATGATCGGGACAGCGATGAACACTGAAGCTTTCTTT. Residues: CASSPMIGTAMNTEAFF. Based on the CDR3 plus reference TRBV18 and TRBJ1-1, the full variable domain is NAGVMQNPRHLVRRRGQEARLRCSPMKGHSHVYWYRQLPEEGLKFMVYLQKENIIDESGMPKERFSAEFPKEGPSILRIQQVVRGDSAAYFCASSPMIGTAMNTEAFFGQGTRLTVV.

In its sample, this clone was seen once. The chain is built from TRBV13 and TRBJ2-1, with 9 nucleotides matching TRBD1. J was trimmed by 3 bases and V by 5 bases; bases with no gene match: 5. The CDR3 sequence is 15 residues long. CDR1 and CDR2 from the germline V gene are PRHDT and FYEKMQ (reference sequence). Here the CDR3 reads CASSPRQGVYNEQFF. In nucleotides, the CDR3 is TGTGCCAGCAGCCCAAGACAGGGGGTCTACAATGAGCAGTTCTTC.

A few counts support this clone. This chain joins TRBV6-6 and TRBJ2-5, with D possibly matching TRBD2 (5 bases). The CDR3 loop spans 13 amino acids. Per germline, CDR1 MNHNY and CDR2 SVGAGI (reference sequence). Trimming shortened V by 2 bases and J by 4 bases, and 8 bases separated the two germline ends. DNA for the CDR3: TGTGCCAGCAGTTACCTAGCCGGAGAGACCCAGTACTTC. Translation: CASSYLAGETQYF.

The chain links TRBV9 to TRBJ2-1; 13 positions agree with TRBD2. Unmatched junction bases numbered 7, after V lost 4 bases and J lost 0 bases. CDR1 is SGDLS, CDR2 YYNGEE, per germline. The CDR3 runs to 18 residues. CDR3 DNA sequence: TGTGCCAGCAGCCCGACTAGCGGGAGGACCCGCTCCTACAATGAGCAGTTCTTC. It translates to CASSPTSGRTRSYNEQFF.